These 24 T cell receptor beta chains came from one sample sequenced in a study of human CD4 T cells and Enterobacteriaceae. Profiling relied on immunoSEQ multiplex PCR, and the TCRdb table lists in-frame clones only, not all of them. In the table there are tens of thousands of clones, 82% of which are singletons. The memory gate held CD4+ cells that were not CD45RA+CCR7+CD95- naive cells, over 95% pure. The sequenced sample was memory CD4+ T cells from blood. The receptor source for this set is a human donor in good health.

The rearrangement uses TRBV7-2 and TRBJ1-1, with TRBD1 matching 10 bases. Unmatched junction bases numbered 4, after V lost 5 bases and J lost 1 base. The CDR3 totals 15 residues. CDR1 SGHTA and CDR2 FQGNSA come from the germline V gene. The CDR3 spells CASSLRQGANTEAFF. The CDR3 DNA reads as TGTGCCAGCAGCCTTAGACAGGGGGCGAACACTGAAGCTTTCTTT.

The chain combines TRBV6-1 with TRBJ2-5; 7 bases agree with TRBD1. The length of the CDR3 is 13 residues. V lost 4 bases to trimming and J lost 5 bases; unmatched junction nucleotides: 4. The V gene's germline CDR1 is MNHNS and CDR2 SASEGT. The CDR3 loop is CASSVGGAETQYF. The CDR3 region has the DNA TGTGCCAGCAGTGTAGGGGGCGCGGAGACCCAGTACTTC.

V gene TRBV13 combines with J gene TRBJ2-5, with TRBD1 matching 7 bases. Near its end, the DNA agrees better with TRBJ2-7, so the J call may be wrong. The CDR3 sequence is 14 residues long. Germline values: CDR1 PRHDT, CDR2 FYEKMQ (reference sequence). The chain's CDR3 is CASSWTGATYEQYF. In DNA form, the CDR3 reads TGTGCCAGCAGTTGGACAGGCGCTACCTACGAGCAGTACTTC.

The V call is TRBV6-1, the J call TRBJ1-2; the D gene is possibly TRBD1 (5 bases). Germline CDR1 is MNHNS and CDR2 is SASEGT. V gave up 2 bases and J gave up 7 bases, with 14 bases separating them. This CDR3 is built from 14 residues. CDR3 sequence reads: CASSESLGQVGYTF. The DNA of the CDR3 is TGTGCCAGCAGTGAAAGCCTCGGACAAGTTGGCTACACCTTC.

The genes are TRBV18 and TRBJ2-7; 13 nucleotides align to TRBD2. The germline V gene has CDR1 KGHSH and CDR2 LQKENI. CDR3 size: 16 residues. Trimming at V came to 3 bases and at J to 5 bases, leaving 7 bases not matched to a gene. The CDR3 spells CASSPWTSGSINEQYF. For the CDR3, the DNA is TGTGCCAGCTCACCCTGGACTAGCGGGAGCATCAACGAGCAGTACTTC.

The J gene is TRBJ1-5, the V gene TRBV4-1; no definite D call. Looked up from germline, CDR1 is MGHRA and CDR2 is YSYEKL. This CDR3 has 17 amino acids. V gave up 1 base and J gave up 3 bases, with 16 bases separating them. CDR3 nucleotide sequence: TGCGCCAGCAGCCAAGCTTCCTTAGCAGCTTACAATCAGCCCCAGCATTTT. It yields the protein CASSQASLAAYNQPQHF.

This chain uses TRBV2 with TRBJ2-3; TRBD1 aligns across 10 bases. J was trimmed by 3 bases and V by 7 bases; bases with no gene match: 7. CDR1 and CDR2 (germline): SNHLY, FYNNEI. The CDR3 runs 15 residues. CDR3 protein: CASTQGTGVTDTQYF. The CDR3 region has the DNA TGTGCCAGCACCCAAGGGACAGGGGTGACAGATACGCAGTATTTT. The entire variable domain, with the rest obtained from reference TRBV2 and TRBJ2-3, is as follows: EPEVTQTPSHQVTQMGQEVILRCVPISNHLYFYWYRQILGQKVEFLVSFYNNEISEKSEIFDDQFSVERPDGSNFTLKIRSTKLEDSAMYFCASTQGTGVTDTQYFGPGTRLTVL.

The chain employs TRBV7-3 and TRBJ2-1; 9 bases are a match to TRBD1. After removal of 1 base from V and 6 bases from J, the junction contained 10 bases not matched to a gene. The germline V gene has CDR1 SGHTA and CDR2 FQGTGA. The CDR3 runs 17 residues. The CDR3, as DNA: TGTGCCAGCAGCTTAAGATCGACACAGGGGGCCCGCAATGAGCAGTTCTTC. Translated: CASSLRSTQGARNEQFF.

The genes are TRBV10-3 and TRBJ1-3, with no clear D. The V and J ends lost 11 bases and 0 bases respectively, with 11 bases between them. There are 13 residues in the CDR3. Germline V CDR1 and CDR2: ENHRY, SYGVKD. The CDR3 DNA follows: TGTGCCGTAACAGAAGACTCTGGAAACACCATATATTTT. Its translation: CAVTEDSGNTIYF.

The chain joins TRBV7-2 to TRBJ1-4, with 7 bases aligning to TRBD1. CDR3 length equals 15 residues. The V segment lost 4 bases and the J segment 4 bases; nucleotides outside the gene matches: 6. Germline loops: CDR1 SGHTA, CDR2 FQGNSA. CDR3 amino acids: CASSYGDRDNEKLFF. CDR3 in DNA: TGTGCCAGCAGCTATGGGGACAGAGATAATGAAAAACTGTTTTTT.

This clone was seen a handful of times. The chain joins TRBV28 to TRBJ1-5; weak D call: TRBD1 (5 bases). V was trimmed by 5 bases and J by 4 bases, leaving 15 bases between them. CDR1 and CDR2 from the germline V gene are MDHEN and SYDVKM. CDR3 length equals 15 residues. Here the CDR3 reads CASSPWDGDNQPQHF. In DNA form, the CDR3 reads TGTGCCAGCAGTCCGTGGGACGGCGATAATCAGCCCCAGCATTTT.

The V and J genes are TRBV18 and TRBJ1-1; 8 positions match TRBD1. With 2 bases clipped from V and 6 bases from J, the junction kept 11 bases outside the gene matches. The CDR3 is made up of 16 amino acids. The germline CDR1 and CDR2 sequences are KGHSH and LQKENI. CDR3 amino acids: CASSPILTGAGAEAFF. The CDR3 DNA follows: TGTGCCAGCTCACCAATCTTGACAGGGGCGGGGGCTGAAGCTTTCTTT.

This clone has just one count. The chain combines TRBV5-1 with TRBJ2-5; either TRBD1 or TRBD2 may fit D (6 bases each). The CDR3 is 15 residues long. V was pared by 0 bases and J by 5 bases, with 14 bases between. Germline V gives CDR1 SGHRS, CDR2 YFSETQ. The CDR3 DNA follows: TGCGCCAGCAGCTTGGGGGACACCAGCGGGGAGACCCAGTACTTC. Translation gives CASSLGDTSGETQYF.

The chain employs TRBV6-1 and TRBJ2-1; 11 nucleotides match TRBD2. Per germline, CDR1 MNHNS and CDR2 SASEGT. V lost 6 bases and J lost 9; bases outside the gene matches: 7. The CDR3 has 14 amino acids. The CDR3 is CASRGLAEGGEQFF. CDR3 bases: TGTGCCAGCAGGGGACTAGCGGAGGGGGGTGAGCAGTTCTTC.

The J gene is TRBJ2-5, the V gene TRBV7-3; 8 bases align to TRBD1. With V trimmed by 5 bases and J by 3 bases, 8 bases remained unmatched. This CDR3 has 15 amino acids. Germline V lookup: CDR1 SGHTA, CDR2 FQGTGA. The CDR3 DNA sequence: TGTGCCAGCAGCCCCGTTGGACAGGGTAAAGAGACCCAGTACTTC. Protein sequence: CASSPVGQGKETQYF. The entire variable domain, with the rest obtained from reference TRBV7-3 and TRBJ2-5, is as follows: GAGVSQTPSNKVTEKGKYVELRCDPISGHTALYWYRQSLGQGPEFLIYFQGTGAADDSGLPNDRFFAVRPEGSVSTLKIQRTERGDSAVYLCASSPVGQGKETQYFGPGTRLLVL.

The V call is TRBV5-6, the J call TRBJ2-7, with D tentatively TRBD1 (5 bases). Trimming took off 0 bases at V and 7 bases at J, with 14 bases between the two ends. CDR1 and CDR2 from the germline V gene are SGHDT and YYEEEE. The CDR3 is made up of 14 amino acids. Here the CDR3 DNA reads TGTGCCAGCAGCTTGGTAGCAGGGCCTGGGGAGCAGTACTTC. Translated, it gives CASSLVAGPGEQYF. The whole variable domain, filled in from reference TRBV5-6 and TRBJ2-7, reads DAGVTQSPTHLIKTRGQQVTLRCSPKSGHDTVSWYQQALGQGPQFIFQYYEEEERQRGNFPDRFSGHQFPNYSSELNVNALLLGDSALYLCASSLVAGPGEQYFGPGTRLTVT.

V is TRBV2 and J is TRBJ1-1; perhaps TRBD1 as D (6 bases). The CDR3 spans 17 residues. V was cut by 5 bases and J by 1 base, with 20 bases left in between. CDR1 SNHLY and CDR2 FYNNEI come from the germline V gene. The CDR3 loop is CASSPSGAGVKNTEAFF. In DNA, the CDR3 is TGTGCCAGCAGTCCCTCGGGGGCAGGGGTAAAGAACACTGAAGCTTTCTTT. Full variable domain (remainder filled in from reference TRBV2 and TRBJ1-1): EPEVTQTPSHQVTQMGQEVILRCVPISNHLYFYWYRQILGQKVEFLVSFYNNEISEKSEIFDDQFSVERPDGSNFTLKIRSTKLEDSAMYFCASSPSGAGVKNTEAFFGQGTRLTVV.

The J gene is TRBJ2-1, the V gene TRBV7-2, with 7 positions matching TRBD1. Losses at the gene ends were 5 bases for V and 6 bases for J; bases not matched to a gene: 10. CDR3 length equals 15 residues. The germline V gene encodes CDR1 SGHTA and CDR2 FQGNSA. CDR3 sequence (DNA): TGTGCCAGCAGCCGTAGAGGGACAGCTTCCAATGAGCAGTTCTTC. Protein sequence: CASSRRGTASNEQFF.

The chain joins TRBV10-3 to TRBJ2-1, with D perhaps matching TRBD1 or TRBD2 (5 bases each). Germline loops: CDR1 ENHRY, CDR2 SYGVKD. The V end was cut by 7 bases, the J end by 6 bases, with 13 bases between. There are 13 residues in the CDR3. DNA for the CDR3: TGTGCCATCACGACCGAGGGGACCAATGAGCAGTTCTTC. Translation: CAITTEGTNEQFF.

This clone was observed a few times. The chain joins TRBV27 to TRBJ1-1; tentative D call: TRBD1 (5 bases). V was trimmed by 7 bases and J by 2 bases, leaving 17 bases between them. Germline loops: CDR1 MNHEY, CDR2 SMNVEV (reference sequence). This CDR3 region has 15 residues. The CDR3: CASTDTRRGNTEAFF. CDR3 coding DNA: TGTGCCAGCACCGACACCCGCCGGGGCAACACTGAAGCTTTCTTT.

This chain uses TRBV7-3 with TRBJ1-5; D not resolved. The CDR3 loop spans 13 amino acids. Trimming stripped 5 bases from V and 1 base from J, with 6 bases between. In germline, CDR1 is SGHTA, CDR2 FQGTGA. Here the CDR3 reads CASSPGSNQPQHF. The DNA for the CDR3 is TGTGCCAGCAGCCCCGGGAGCAATCAGCCCCAGCATTTT.

This clone is a singleton in its sample. The gene calls are TRBV19 and TRBJ2-7, with 7 bases aligning to TRBD2. Per the germline V gene, CDR1 is LNHDA and CDR2 is SQIVND (reference sequence). Losses at the gene ends were 3 bases for V and 2 bases for J; bases not matched to a gene: 16. The CDR3 is 18 residues long. The DNA of the CDR3 is TGTGCCAGTAGTATTGATGGCAACCCTAGCGGATATACCTACGAGCAGTACTTC. This gives the protein CASSIDGNPSGYTYEQYF.

V usage is TRBV9 and J usage is TRBJ2-1; 8 positions match TRBD2. The germline CDR1 and CDR2 sequences are SGDLS and YYNGEE. V shed 1 base and J 2 bases; nucleotides not matched to a gene: 2. This CDR3 has 15 residues. The CDR3 region is CASSVRGLAYNEQFF. The CDR3 DNA is TGTGCCAGCAGCGTAAGGGGACTAGCCTACAATGAGCAGTTCTTC.

This clone was observed once. The chain's CDR3 is CASSSPGQGYEQFF. The CDR3 bases are TGCGCCAGCAGCTCCCCGGGACAGGGCTATGAGCAGTTCTTC. The chain links TRBV5-1 to TRBJ2-1; 9 bases match TRBD1. This CDR3 region has 14 residues. The trim removed 3 bases at V and 8 bases at J, leaving 6 bases unmatched. Germline V gene sequence: CDR1 SGHRS, CDR2 YFSETQ.